The clone carrying this TCR beta chain was seen only once. The data originate from a study of OX40 agonist ivuxolimab in advanced cancers. This CDR3 comprises 17 residues. The V and J ends lost 1 base and 1 base, in that order; junction bases with no gene match: 6. Germline V lookup: CDR1 MGHRA, CDR2 YSYEKL. The data were produced by immunoSEQ multiplex PCR, yet TCRdb's version contains in-frame clones alone and is incomplete. The sample lists roughly 58,000 clones; roughly 89% were seen once. Material: CD4+ or CD8+ T cells sorted from blood, obtained in a trial of the OX40 agonist ivuxolimab. The TCR sequence derives from an adult with an advanced solid tumor such as melanoma, head and neck, liver or kidney cancer. The rearrangement joins TRBV4-1 to TRBJ2-1; the match to TRBD2 covers 8 bases. The CDR3 region has the DNA TGCGCCAGCAGCCAAGGGCTAGCGGGCGGTTCCTACAATGAGCAGTTCTTC. Residues: CASSQGLAGGSYNEQFF.